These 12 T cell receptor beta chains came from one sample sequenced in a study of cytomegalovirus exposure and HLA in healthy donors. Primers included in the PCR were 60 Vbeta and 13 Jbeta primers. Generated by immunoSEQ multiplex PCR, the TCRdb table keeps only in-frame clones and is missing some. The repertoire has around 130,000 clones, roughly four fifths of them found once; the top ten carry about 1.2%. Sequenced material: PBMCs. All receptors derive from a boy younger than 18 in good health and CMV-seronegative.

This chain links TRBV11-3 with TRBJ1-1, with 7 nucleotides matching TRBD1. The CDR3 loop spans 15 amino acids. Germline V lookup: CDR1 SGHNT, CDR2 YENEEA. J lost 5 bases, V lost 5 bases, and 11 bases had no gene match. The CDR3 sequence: CASSTRGTAWTEAFF. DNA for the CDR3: TGTGCCAGCAGCACTCGTGGGACAGCTTGGACTGAAGCTTTCTTT.

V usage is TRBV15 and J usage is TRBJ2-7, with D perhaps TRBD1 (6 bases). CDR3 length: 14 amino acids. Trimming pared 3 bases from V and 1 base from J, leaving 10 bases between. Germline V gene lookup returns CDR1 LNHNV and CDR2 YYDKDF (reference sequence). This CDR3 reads CATSRGAASYEQYF. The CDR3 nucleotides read TGTGCCACCAGCAGGGGGGCGGCTTCCTACGAGCAGTACTTC. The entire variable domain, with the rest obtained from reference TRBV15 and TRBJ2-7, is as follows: DAMVIQNPRYQVTQFGKPVTLSCSQTLNHNVMYWYQQKSSQAPKLLFHYYDKDFNNEADTPDNFQSRRPNTSFCFLDIRSPGLGDTAMYLCATSRGAASYEQYFGPGTRLTVT.

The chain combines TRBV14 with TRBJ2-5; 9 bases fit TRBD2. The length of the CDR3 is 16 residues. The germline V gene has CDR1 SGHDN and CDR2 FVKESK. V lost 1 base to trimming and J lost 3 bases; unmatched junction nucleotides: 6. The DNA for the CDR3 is TGTGCCAGCAGCCAAGGGCTAGCGGGGTTTAAAGAGACCCAGTACTTC. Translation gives CASSQGLAGFKETQYF.

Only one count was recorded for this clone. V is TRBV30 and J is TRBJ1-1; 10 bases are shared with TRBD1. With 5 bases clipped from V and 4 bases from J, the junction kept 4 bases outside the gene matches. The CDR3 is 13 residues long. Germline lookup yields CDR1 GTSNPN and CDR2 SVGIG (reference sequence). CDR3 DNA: TGTGCCTGGCGGGACAGGGGAAGCACTGAAGCTTTCTTT. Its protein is CAWRDRGSTEAFF.

CDR3 region: CASSSTGRGLGRGEQFF. The CDR3 bases are TGTGCCAGCAGTTCCACCGGCAGGGGGCTAGGTAGGGGTGAGCAGTTCTTC. The chain employs TRBV7-3 and TRBJ2-1, with 8 bases matching TRBD1. The CDR3 is made up of 17 amino acids. With 6 bases clipped from V and 9 bases from J, the junction kept 19 bases outside the gene matches. In germline, CDR1 is SGHTA, CDR2 FQGTGA.

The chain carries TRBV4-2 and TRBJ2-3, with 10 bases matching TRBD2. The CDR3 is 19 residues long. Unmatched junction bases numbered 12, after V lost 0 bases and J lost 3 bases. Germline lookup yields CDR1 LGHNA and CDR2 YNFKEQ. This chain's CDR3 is CASSQEVLAGVSLTDTQYF. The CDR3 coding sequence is TGTGCCAGCAGCCAAGAAGTTCTAGCGGGAGTGAGTTTGACAGATACGCAGTATTTT.

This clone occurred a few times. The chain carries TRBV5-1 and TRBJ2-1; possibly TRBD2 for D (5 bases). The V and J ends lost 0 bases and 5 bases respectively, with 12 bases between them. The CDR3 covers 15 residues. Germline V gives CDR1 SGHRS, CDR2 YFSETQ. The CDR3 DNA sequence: TGCGCCAGCAGCTTGGGGGTGGCTAGCCACAATGAGCAGTTCTTC. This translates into CASSLGVASHNEQFF.

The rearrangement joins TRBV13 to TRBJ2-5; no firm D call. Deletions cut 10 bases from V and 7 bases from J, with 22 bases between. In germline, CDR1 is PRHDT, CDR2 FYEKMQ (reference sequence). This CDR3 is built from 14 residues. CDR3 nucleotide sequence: TGTGCCATCTCGTTTAGCCTCCCTGTTGGGACCCAGTACTTC. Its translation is CAISFSLPVGTQYF. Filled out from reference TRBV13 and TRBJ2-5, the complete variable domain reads AAGVIQSPRHLIKEKRETATLKCYPIPRHDTVYWYQQGPGQDPQFLISFYEKMQSDKGSIPDRFSAQQFSDYHSELNMSSLELGDSALYFCAISFSLPVGTQYFGPGTRLLVL.

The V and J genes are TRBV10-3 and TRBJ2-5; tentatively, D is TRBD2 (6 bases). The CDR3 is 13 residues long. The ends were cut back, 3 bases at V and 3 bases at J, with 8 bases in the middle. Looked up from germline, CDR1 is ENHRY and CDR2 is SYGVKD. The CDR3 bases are TGTGCCATCAGTGACAGGGAGGAAGAGACCCAGTACTTC. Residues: CAISDREEETQYF.

The CDR3 DNA reads TGCGCCAGCAGCTCCCGGGACAGGACTGGGGAGACCCAGTACTTC. Encoded protein: CASSSRDRTGETQYF. The chain carries TRBV5-1 and TRBJ2-5; 8 bases map to TRBD1. CDR1 and CDR2 from the germline V gene are SGHRS and YFSETQ. The length of the CDR3 is 15 residues. Trimming took 3 bases from V and 5 from J; bases not matched to a gene: 9.

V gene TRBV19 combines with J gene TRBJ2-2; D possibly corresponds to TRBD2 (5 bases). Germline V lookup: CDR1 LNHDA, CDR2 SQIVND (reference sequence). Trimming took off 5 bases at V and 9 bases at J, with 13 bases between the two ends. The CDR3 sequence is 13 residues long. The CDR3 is CASSAGREWELFF. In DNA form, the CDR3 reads TGTGCCAGTAGTGCGGGCCGCGAATGGGAGCTGTTTTTT.

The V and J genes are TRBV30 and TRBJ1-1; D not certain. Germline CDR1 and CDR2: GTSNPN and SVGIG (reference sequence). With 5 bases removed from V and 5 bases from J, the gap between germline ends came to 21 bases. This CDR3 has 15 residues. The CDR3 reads CAWAPGLLSGTEAFF. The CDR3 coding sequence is TGTGCCTGGGCCCCGGGCCTCTTAAGCGGGACTGAAGCTTTCTTT.